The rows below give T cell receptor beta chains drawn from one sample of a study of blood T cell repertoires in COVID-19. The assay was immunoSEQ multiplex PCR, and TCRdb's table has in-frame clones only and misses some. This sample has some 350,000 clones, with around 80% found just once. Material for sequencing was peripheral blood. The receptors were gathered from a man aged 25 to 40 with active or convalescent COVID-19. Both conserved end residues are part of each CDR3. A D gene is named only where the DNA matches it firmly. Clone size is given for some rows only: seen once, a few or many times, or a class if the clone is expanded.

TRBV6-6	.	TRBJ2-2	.	CASRQGLVGAGELFF	TGTGCCAGCAGACAAGGACTTGTTGGGGCCGGGGAGCTGTTTTTT
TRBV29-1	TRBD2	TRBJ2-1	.	CSVETSGSRLDEQFF	TGCAGCGTTGAGACTAGCGGGAGTAGGTTGGATGAGCAGTTCTTC
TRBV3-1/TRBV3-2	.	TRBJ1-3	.	CASSQVAEPGNTIYF	TGTGCCAGCAGCCAAGTTGCGGAGCCTGGAAACACCATATATTTT
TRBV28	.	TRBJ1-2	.	CASSSLRGTYGYTF	TGTGCCAGCAGTTCGCTCCGCGGGACCTATGGCTACACCTTC
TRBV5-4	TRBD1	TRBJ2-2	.	CASSPWTGGTGELFF	TGTGCCAGCAGCCCCTGGACAGGCGGCACCGGGGAGCTGTTTTTT
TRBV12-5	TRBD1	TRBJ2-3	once	CASGLVEQGDTQYF	TGTGCTAGTGGTTTGGTAGAACAGGGGGATACGCAGTATTTT
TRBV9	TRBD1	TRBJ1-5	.	CASSPGQGIHQPQHF	TGTGCCAGCAGCCCCGGACAGGGCATTCATCAGCCCCAGCATTTT
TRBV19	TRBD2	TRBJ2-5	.	CASSNLGGTILGGSQYF	TGTGCCAGTAGCAACTTGGGTGGGACCATCCTCGGGGGGTCCCAGTACTTC
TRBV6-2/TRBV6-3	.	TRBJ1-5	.	CASSSRGQQHQPQHF	TGTGCCAGCAGTTCCCGTGGACAGCAACATCAGCCCCAGCATTTT
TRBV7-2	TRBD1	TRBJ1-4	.	CASTPGRTGEKLFF	TGTGCCAGCACCCCGGGTAGGACAGGGGAAAAACTGTTTTTT
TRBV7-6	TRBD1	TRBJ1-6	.	CASSRRDRLYNSPLHF	TGTGCCAGCAGCCGTCGGGACAGGCTTTATAATTCACCCCTCCACTTT
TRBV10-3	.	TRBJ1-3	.	CAISQGGSGNTIYF	TGTGCCATCAGTCAAGGGGGCTCTGGAAACACCATATATTTT
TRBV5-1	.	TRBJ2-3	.	CASSPGGLRADTQYF	TGCGCCAGCAGCCCCGGGGGGCTACGCGCAGATACGCAGTATTTT
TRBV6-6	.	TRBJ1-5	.	CASSWGGENQPQHF	TGTGCCAGCAGTTGGGGTGGGGAGAATCAGCCCCAGCATTTT
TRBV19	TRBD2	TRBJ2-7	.	CASSFRGLAGGASYEQYF	TGTGCCAGTAGTTTTCGGGGCTTAGCGGGGGGGGCCTCCTACGAGCAGTACTTC
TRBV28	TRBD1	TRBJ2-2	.	CASSLGTATGELFF	TGTGCCAGCAGTTTGGGGACAGCTACCGGGGAGCTGTTTTTT
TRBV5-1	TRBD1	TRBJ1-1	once	CASSSEGALNTEAFF	TGCGCCAGCAGCTCTGAGGGGGCATTGAACACTGAAGCTTTCTTT
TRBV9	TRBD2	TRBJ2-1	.	CASSPSGGLDHEQFF	TGTGCCAGCAGCCCCTCGGGGGGGTTGGACCATGAGCAGTTCTTC